Below are 7 T cell receptor beta chains sequenced from a single sample in a study of blood T cell repertoires in COVID-19. Data came from immunoSEQ multiplex PCR; TCRdb stores just in-frame clones and leaves some out. The table includes approximately 260,000 clones, roughly nine tenths detected once. Sequencing was done on a sample of PBMCs or T cells enriched from blood (not recorded which). All receptors come from a woman aged 55-75 years who had recovered from COVID-19.

This chain connects TRBV29-1 to TRBJ2-5; TRBD2 matches at 13 bases. CDR1 and CDR2 from the germline V gene are SQVTM and ANQGSEA. With 5 bases clipped from V and 4 bases from J, the junction kept 7 bases outside the gene matches. This CDR3 is 15 amino acids long. DNA for the CDR3: TGCAGCGTTCGAACTAGCGGGGGGGCAACAGAGACCCAGTACTTC. Protein product: CSVRTSGGATETQYF.

The rearrangement uses TRBV24-1 and TRBJ2-3; 14 bases are a match to TRBD2. This CDR3 is built from 18 residues. The ends lost 2 bases at V and 3 bases at J; junction bases unmatched: 6. CDR1 is KGHDR and CDR2 is SFDVKD in the germline V gene. Here the CDR3 reads CATSDSTWTSGRTDTQYF. The DNA for the CDR3 is TGTGCCACCAGTGATTCAACTTGGACTAGCGGGAGGACAGATACGCAGTATTTT.

This chain joins TRBV11-2 and TRBJ1-5; D is unresolved. Per germline, CDR1 SGHAT and CDR2 FQNNGV. Deletions cut 4 bases from V and 7 bases from J, with 11 bases between. The CDR3 has 13 residues. The CDR3 DNA reads as TGTGCCAGCAGCTCCGGGATTTTCCAGCCCCAGCATTTT. Its translation: CASSSGIFQPQHF.

This chain links TRBV11-2 with TRBJ1-6, with a tentative D call TRBD1 (5 bases). The germline V gene encodes CDR1 SGHAT and CDR2 FQNNGV. The CDR3 is made up of 18 amino acids. V lost 1 base and J 10 bases, leaving 23 bases between the germline ends. The CDR3: CASSLGQPAARRVSPLHF. The CDR3 DNA sequence: TGTGCCAGCAGCTTAGGACAGCCTGCCGCACGTCGAGTGTCACCCCTCCACTTT.

The CDR3 region has the DNA TGTGCCAGTAGTAAAATACCGGGACTAACATACAATGAGCAGTTCTTC. Translated, it gives CASSKIPGLTYNEQFF. This chain joins TRBV19 and TRBJ2-1; 7 nucleotides align to TRBD2. After removal of 4 bases from V and 4 bases from J, the junction contained 10 bases not matched to a gene. CDR3 length: 16 residues. Germline V CDR1 and CDR2: LNHDA, SQIVND (reference sequence).

The gene calls are TRBV7-3 and TRBJ2-3; D is ambiguous. The CDR3 spans 11 residues. With 5 bases removed from V and 8 bases from J, the gap between germline ends came to 8 bases. Germline V gives CDR1 SGHTA, CDR2 FQGTGA. The CDR3 here is CASSRTGTQYF. In nucleotides, the CDR3 is TGTGCCAGCAGCCGCACGGGTACGCAGTATTTT.

The rearrangement uses TRBV9 and TRBJ2-5, with 10 bases that match TRBD2. After removal of 3 bases from V and 5 bases from J, the junction contained 7 bases not matched to a gene. The germline CDR1 and CDR2 sequences are SGDLS and YYNGEE. There are 15 residues in the CDR3. The CDR3 region has the DNA TGTGCCAGCAGCGCAGCTAGCGGGAGATCTGAGACCCAGTACTTC. This sequence encodes CASSAASGRSETQYF.